What follows are 10 T cell receptor beta chains derived from one specimen sequenced in a study of blood T cell repertoires in COVID-19. Method: immunoSEQ multiplex PCR; TCRdb's copy keeps in-frame clones and lacks some. The sample has around 170,000 clones, roughly four fifths seen once. Sequencing was done on a sample of peripheral blood. The receptors derive from a woman aged 70-85 years with COVID-19, enrolled during active disease.

The chain has TRBV2 and TRBJ2-6; a possible D gene is TRBD1 (6 bases). CDR3 length: 15 residues. Per germline, CDR1 SNHLY and CDR2 FYNNEI. Trimming removed 6 bases at V and 2 bases at J, with 11 bases between. This chain's CDR3 is CASSLQGTGANVLTF. CDR3 nucleotides: TGTGCCAGCAGCCTACAGGGAACTGGGGCCAACGTCCTGACTTTC.

The V and J genes are TRBV6-5 and TRBJ1-6, with D perhaps matching TRBD1 (6 bases). V lost 7 bases, J lost 9 bases, and 16 bases lay in between. The CDR3 contains 14 residues. The V gene's germline CDR1 is MNHEY and CDR2 SVGAGI. The CDR3 sequence is CASNRQVQGSPLHF. The CDR3, as DNA: TGTGCCAGCAATCGACAGGTCCAGGGTTCACCCCTCCACTTT.

The J gene is TRBJ2-1, the V gene TRBV6-2 or TRBV6-3; 10 nucleotides match TRBD1. The CDR3 consists of 16 residues. The ends lost 5 bases at V and 9 bases at J; junction bases unmatched: 13. Germline V gene data show CDR1 as MNHEY and CDR2 as SVGEGT. CDR3 amino acids: CASSHPGTGALGEQFF. Here the CDR3 DNA reads TGTGCCAGCAGTCACCCCGGGACAGGGGCCCTGGGTGAGCAGTTCTTC.

This chain joins TRBV24-1 and TRBJ1-1; D might be TRBD1 (6 bases). V was cut by 7 bases and J by 2 bases, with 10 bases left in between. The germline V gene encodes CDR1 KGHDR and CDR2 SFDVKD. This CDR3 has 13 amino acids. The chain's CDR3 is CATRADRNTEAFF. The CDR3 region has the DNA TGTGCCACCAGGGCGGACAGAAACACTGAAGCTTTCTTT.

V usage is TRBV30 and J usage is TRBJ2-2; 7 nucleotides line up with TRBD1. The junction had 7 bases not matched to a gene; V was cut back by 2 bases and J by 4 bases. Germline V gives CDR1 GTSNPN, CDR2 SVGIG (reference sequence). The CDR3 sequence is 15 residues long. The CDR3 DNA sequence: TGTGCCTGGAGTTCAGGGGGATCATTCACCGGGGAGCTGTTTTTT. Translated: CAWSSGGSFTGELFF. Combining the CDR3 with reference TRBV30 and TRBJ2-2 gives the whole variable domain SQTIHQWPATLVQPVGSPLSLECTVEGTSNPNLYWYRQAAGRGLQLLFYSVGIGQISSEVPQNLSASRPQDRQFILSSKKLLLSDSGFYLCAWSSGGSFTGELFFGEGSRLTVL.

The chain uses TRBV6-6 and TRBJ2-7; 10 positions match TRBD1. Germline loops: CDR1 MNHNY, CDR2 SVGAGI (reference sequence). The CDR3 extends over 15 amino acids. Trimming at V came to 6 bases and at J to 4 bases, leaving 9 bases not matched to a gene. CDR3 amino acids: CASSPGGQGIYEQYF. The CDR3 region has the DNA TGTGCCAGCAGCCCTGGGGGACAGGGGATTTACGAGCAGTACTTC.

This clone was counted at least ten times. The chain recombines TRBV5-4 with TRBJ1-2; D may be TRBD1 (6 bases). Germline V lookup: CDR1 SGHNT, CDR2 YYREEE (reference sequence). The CDR3 is 14 residues long. Trimming shortened V by 4 bases and J by 8 bases, and 18 bases separated the two germline ends. The CDR3 nucleotides read TGTGCCAGCAGCCTCACCAGGGGAACGATGGGCTACACCTTC. Amino acids: CASSLTRGTMGYTF. The full variable domain, in which reference TRBV5-4 and TRBJ1-2 provide the parts outside the CDR3, is ETGVTQSPTHLIKTRGQQVTLRCSSQSGHNTVSWYQQALGQGPQFIFQYYREEENGRGNFPPRFSGLQFPNYSSELNVNALELDDSALYLCASSLTRGTMGYTFGSGTRLTVV.

This chain connects TRBV7-2 to TRBJ1-1; D gene unclear. This CDR3 contains 15 residues. The V gene lost 0 bases and the J gene lost 0 bases, with 8 bases spanning the gap. Germline V gives CDR1 SGHTA, CDR2 FQGNSA. This CDR3 is CASSLASNMNTEAFF. The CDR3 region has the DNA TGTGCCAGCAGCTTAGCGTCAAACATGAACACTGAAGCTTTCTTT.

In DNA, the CDR3 is TGTGCCAGCAGCTTGATAGCTGATTCACCCCTCCACTTT. It is translated as CASSLIADSPLHF. This chain uses TRBV5-6 with TRBJ1-6, with D unclear. The CDR3 has 13 amino acids. Trimming removed 1 base from V and 8 bases from J, with 7 bases in between. Germline CDR1 reads SGHDT; CDR2 reads YYEEEE.

The rearrangement links TRBV5-1 to TRBJ1-6; TRBD1 agrees at 11 bases. This CDR3 spans 16 amino acids. Trimming at V came to 0 bases and at J to 6 bases, leaving 2 bases not matched to a gene. Germline V CDR1 and CDR2: SGHRS, YFSETQ. This CDR3 is CASSLGGTGGNSPLHF. CDR3 nucleotide sequence: TGCGCCAGCAGCTTGGGCGGGACAGGGGGTAATTCACCCCTCCACTTT. Filled out from reference TRBV5-1 and TRBJ1-6, the complete variable domain reads KAGVTQTPRYLIKTRGQQVTLSCSPISGHRSVSWYQQTPGQGLQFLFEYFSETQRNKGNFPGRFSGRQFSNSRSEMNVSTLELGDSALYLCASSLGGTGGNSPLHFGNGTRLTVT.